This TCR beta chain derives from a study of shared clonotypes between healthy human individuals. About this clone: The antigen is undetermined.

This CDR3 is 19 amino acids long. V gave up 0 bases and J gave up 0 bases; unmatched junction bases: 11. The germline V gene has CDR1 SGHDN and CDR2 FVKESK. Clones were sequenced by immunoSEQ multiplex PCR, and TCRdb holds only the in-frame ones, with some missing. The table shows over 2 million clones, with 85% to 95% occurring only once. Study-wide findings and caveats: Estimated richness values were generally larger in naive subsets than in memory subsets. Between a handful of donors, naive CD4 clonotypes were shared at a level of about 5%.

The clonotype comes from a man aged 18 to 29 in good health. Some clones in this sample may be carry-over from other donors' samples. Sequenced input: naive CD4+ T cells from PBMCs. Subset in this sample: CD45RA+ positively selected. The J gene is TRBJ2-4, the V gene TRBV14; TRBD1 aligns across 7 bases. CDR3 DNA sequence: TGTGCCAGCAGCCAAGATAAATGGGACAGCGGTCTAGCCAAAAACATTCAGTACTTC. This codes for CASSQDKWDSGLAKNIQYF. Looking up the rest from reference TRBV14 and TRBJ2-4 gives the full variable domain: EAGVTQFPSHSVIEKGQTVTLRCDPISGHDNLYWYRRVMGKEIKFLLHFVKESKQDESGMPNNRFLAERTGGTYSTLKVQPAELEDSGVYFCASSQDKWDSGLAKNIQYFGAGTRLSVL.